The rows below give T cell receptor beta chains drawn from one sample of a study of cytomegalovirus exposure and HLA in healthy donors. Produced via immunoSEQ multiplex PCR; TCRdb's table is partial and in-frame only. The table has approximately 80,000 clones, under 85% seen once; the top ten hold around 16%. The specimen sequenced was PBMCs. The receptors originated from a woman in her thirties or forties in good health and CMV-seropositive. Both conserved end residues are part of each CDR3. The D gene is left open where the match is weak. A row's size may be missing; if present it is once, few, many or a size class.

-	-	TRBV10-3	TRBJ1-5	TGTGCCATCAGCCCGACCGGACTTAATCAGCCCCAGCATTTT	CAISPTGLNQPQHF
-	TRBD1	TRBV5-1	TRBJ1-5	TGCGCCAGCAGCCCGGGGGACAGCCAGCTGCCCCAGCATTTT	CASSPGDSQLPQHF
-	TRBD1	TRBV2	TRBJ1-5	TGTGCCAGCAGCGGGGGGACAGGGAATTATCAGCCCCAGCATTTT	CASSGGTGNYQPQHF
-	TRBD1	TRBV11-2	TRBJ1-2	TGTGCCAGCAGCGCCGACAGGGTTGGCTACACCTTC	CASSADRVGYTF
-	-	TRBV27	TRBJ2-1	TGTGCCAGCAGTTTTAGAGGGCAGTACAATGAGCAGTTCTTC	CASSFRGQYNEQFF
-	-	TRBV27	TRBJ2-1	TGTGCCAGCAGTGGGCGCTCGACGGGAGACCCTGGTGAGCAGTTCTTC	CASSGRSTGDPGEQFF
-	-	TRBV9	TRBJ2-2	TGTGCCAGCAGCGTAGCTGGGCTCGCGAACACCGGGGAGCTGTTTTTT	CASSVAGLANTGELFF
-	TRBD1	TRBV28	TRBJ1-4	TGTGCCAGCAGTTTACCCTCGACAGGGGAGGCCGGCGCAGACAAACTGTTTTTT	CASSLPSTGEAGADKLFF
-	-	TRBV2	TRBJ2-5	TGTGCCAGCAGTGAACAAGGACAACAACAAGAGACCCAGTACTTC	CASSEQGQQQETQYF
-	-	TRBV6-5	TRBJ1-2	TGTGCCAGCAGAGAGACTCACTATGGCTACACCTTC	CASRETHYGYTF
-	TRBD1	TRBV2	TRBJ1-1	TGTGCCAGCAGTGTACCGTGGACAGGGGGCTTCGGCAGCACTGAAGCTTTCTTT	CASSVPWTGGFGSTEAFF
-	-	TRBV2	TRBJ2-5	TGTGCCAGCAGTGAATTGGGGCAGCAAGAGACCCAGTACTTC	CASSELGQQETQYF
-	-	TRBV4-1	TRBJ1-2	TGCGCCAGCAGCCAAGATCCGGCGGGGTGGTATGGCTACACCTTC	CASSQDPAGWYGYTF
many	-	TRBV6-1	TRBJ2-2	TGTGCCAGCAGCCGCGCCCACGAGGTCGGGGAGCTGTTTTTT	CASSRAHEVGELFF
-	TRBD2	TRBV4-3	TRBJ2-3	TGCGCCAGCAGCCAAGCGCGGACTAGCGGGGGGGTGAATACGCAGTATTTT	CASSQARTSGGVNTQYF
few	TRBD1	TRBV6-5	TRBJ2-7	TGTGCCAGCAGGTCGGGACAGACCTACGAGCAGTACTTC	CASRSGQTYEQYF
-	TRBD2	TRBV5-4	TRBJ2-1	TGTGCCAGCAGCATAAGGACTAGCAGGCAGTTCTTC	CASSIRTSRQFF
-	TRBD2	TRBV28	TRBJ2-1	TGTGCCAGCAGTTTAACTAGCGGGAGCGGCTCTGAGCAGTTCTTC	CASSLTSGSGSEQFF
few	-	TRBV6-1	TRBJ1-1	TGTGCCAGCAGCACAGGCAACACTGAAGCTTTCTTT	CASSTGNTEAFF
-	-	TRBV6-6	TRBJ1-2	TGTGCCAGCAGGCCACTGGGGCAGGTGAACTATGGCTACACCTTC	CASRPLGQVNYGYTF
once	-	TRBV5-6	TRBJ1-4	TGTGCCAGCAGCTACCGACCGACCCGGGGAGAAAAACTGTTTTTT	CASSYRPTRGEKLFF
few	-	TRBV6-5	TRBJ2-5	TGTGCCAGCACCTCTCTAGAGACCCAGTACTTC	CASTSLETQYF
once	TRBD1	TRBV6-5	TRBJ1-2	TGTGCCAGCAGGGACGGGACAGGGTCCGCCTATGGCTACACCTTC	CASRDGTGSAYGYTF
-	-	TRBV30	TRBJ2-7	TGTGCCGGACGGGGTCCCGTATCCTACGAGCAGTACTTC	CAGRGPVSYEQYF
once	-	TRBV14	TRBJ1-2	TGTGCCAGCAGGTCAGGCCCAGGCCTGCTTGGCTACACCTTC	CASRSGPGLLGYTF
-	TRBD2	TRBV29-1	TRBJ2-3	TGCAGCGTTGACGGGACTAGCGGGAGTGGGAGCACAGATACGCAGTATTTT	CSVDGTSGSGSTDTQYF
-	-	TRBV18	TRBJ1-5	TGTGCCAGCTCACCAAGGGCGGGGAATCAGCCCCAGCATTTT	CASSPRAGNQPQHF
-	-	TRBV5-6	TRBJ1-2	TGTGCCAGCAGCTTGGGTTTCCAGGCGATGGGCTATGGCTACACCTTC	CASSLGFQAMGYGYTF
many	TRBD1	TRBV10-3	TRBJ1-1	TGTGCCATCAGTGAGGGGGGGACAGCTAACACTGAAGCTTTCTTT	CAISEGGTANTEAFF
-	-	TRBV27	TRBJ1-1	TGTGCCAGCAGGCTAGGGGCAGGGGTAAACACTGAAGCTTTCTTT	CASRLGAGVNTEAFF
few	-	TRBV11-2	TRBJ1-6	TGTGCCAGCAGCTTAGACGGGTTTTATAATTCACCCCTCCACTTT	CASSLDGFYNSPLHF
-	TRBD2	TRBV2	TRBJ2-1	TGTGCCAGCACTAAAAGCGGGGGCAATTACAATGAGCAGTTCTTC	CASTKSGGNYNEQFF
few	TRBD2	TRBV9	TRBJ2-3	TGTGCCAGCAGTTCGGGACTAGCGTGGAGCACAGATACGCAGTATTTT	CASSSGLAWSTDTQYF